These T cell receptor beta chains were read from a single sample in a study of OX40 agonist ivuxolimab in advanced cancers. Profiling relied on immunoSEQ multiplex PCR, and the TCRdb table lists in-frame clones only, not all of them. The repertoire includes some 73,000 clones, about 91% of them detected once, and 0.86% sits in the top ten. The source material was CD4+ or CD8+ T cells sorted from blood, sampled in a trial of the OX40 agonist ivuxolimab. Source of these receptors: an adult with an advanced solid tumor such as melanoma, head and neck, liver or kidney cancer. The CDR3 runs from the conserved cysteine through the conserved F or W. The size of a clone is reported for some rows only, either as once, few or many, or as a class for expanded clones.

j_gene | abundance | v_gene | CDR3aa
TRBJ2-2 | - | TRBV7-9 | CASSEYRKNTGELFF
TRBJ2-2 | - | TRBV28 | CASSGDGGKGELFF
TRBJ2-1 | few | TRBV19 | CASSSVWTGINEQFF
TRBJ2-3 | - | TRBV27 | CASSLNQKPSTDTQYF
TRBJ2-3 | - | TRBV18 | CASSPSSTDTQYF
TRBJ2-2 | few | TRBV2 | CASSGGDRGGGELFF
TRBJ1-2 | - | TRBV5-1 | CASSLGGTYTF
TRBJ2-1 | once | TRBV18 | CASSLPGLAGEQFF
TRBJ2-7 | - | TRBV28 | CASSPWVGTAYEQYF
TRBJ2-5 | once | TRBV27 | CASSLTARTFRQETQYF
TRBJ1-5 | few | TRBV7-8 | CASSLGRGNQPQHF
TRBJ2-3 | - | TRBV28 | CASSWAGGPDTQYF
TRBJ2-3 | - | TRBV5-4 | CASSLERGPADTQYF
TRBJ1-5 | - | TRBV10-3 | CAISESWTDSNQPQHF
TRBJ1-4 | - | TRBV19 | CASSIADRPTNEKLFF
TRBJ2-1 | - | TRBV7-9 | CASSRPSYNEQFF
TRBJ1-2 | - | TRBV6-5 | CASSPPEGSAGYTF
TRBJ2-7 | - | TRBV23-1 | CASSQGAGTGLDEQYF
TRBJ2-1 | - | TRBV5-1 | CASSLIPGISYNEQFF
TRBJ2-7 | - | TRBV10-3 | CAISSGRSSYEQYF
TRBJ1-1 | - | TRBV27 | CASREGALKGKREAFF
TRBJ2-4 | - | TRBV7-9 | CASSSYGGGIQYF
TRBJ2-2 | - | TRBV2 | CASRRADTGELFF
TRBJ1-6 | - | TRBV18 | CASSPSGRNSPLHF
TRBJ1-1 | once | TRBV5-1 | CASSGEPNTEAFF
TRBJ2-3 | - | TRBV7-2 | CASSATGGADTQYF
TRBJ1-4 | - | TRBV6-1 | CASSVTGTISEKLFF
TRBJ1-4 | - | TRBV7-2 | CASSVGVEKLFF
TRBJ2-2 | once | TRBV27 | CASSQLAGGGVTGELFF
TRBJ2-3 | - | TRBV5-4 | CASSNRGYGREDSTDTQYF
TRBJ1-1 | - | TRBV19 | CASSIVPTQNTEAFF
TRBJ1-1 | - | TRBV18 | CASSPRFLHEAFF
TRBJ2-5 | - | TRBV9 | CASSVGAGGRPETQYF
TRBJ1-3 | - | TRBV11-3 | CASSSGAAGNTIYF
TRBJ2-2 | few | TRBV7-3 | CASSLLAGVNTGELFF
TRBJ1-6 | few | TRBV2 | CASIRQDNNSPLHF
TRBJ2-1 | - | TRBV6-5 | CASSYTRGEGTEQFF
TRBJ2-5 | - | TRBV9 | CASSVSVAGAQETQYF
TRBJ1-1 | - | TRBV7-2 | CASSLAPRGTEAFF
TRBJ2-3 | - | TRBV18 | CASSPRATTDTQYF
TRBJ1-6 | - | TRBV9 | CASSAYRTNSPLHF
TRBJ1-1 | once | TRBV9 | CASSPQEPRDTEAFF